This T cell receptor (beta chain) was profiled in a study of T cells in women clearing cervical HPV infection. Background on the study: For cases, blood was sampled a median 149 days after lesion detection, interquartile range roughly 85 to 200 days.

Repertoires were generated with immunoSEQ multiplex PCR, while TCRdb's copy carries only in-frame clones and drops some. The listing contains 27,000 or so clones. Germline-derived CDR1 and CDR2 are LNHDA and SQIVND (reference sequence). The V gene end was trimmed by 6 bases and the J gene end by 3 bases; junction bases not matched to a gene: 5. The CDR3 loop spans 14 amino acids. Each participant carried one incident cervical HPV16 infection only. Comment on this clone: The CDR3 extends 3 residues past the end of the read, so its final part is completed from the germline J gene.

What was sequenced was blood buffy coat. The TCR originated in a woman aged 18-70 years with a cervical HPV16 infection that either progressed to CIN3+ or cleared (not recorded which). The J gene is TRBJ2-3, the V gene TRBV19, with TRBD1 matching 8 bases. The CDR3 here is CASRGQGVTDTQYF. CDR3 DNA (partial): TGTGCCAGTAGAGGACAGGGAGTAACAGATACG. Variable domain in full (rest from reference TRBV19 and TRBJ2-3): DGGITQSPKYLFRKEGQNVTLSCEQNLNHDAMYWYRQDPGQGLRLIYYSQIVNDFQKGDIAEGYSVSREKKESFPLTVTSAQKNPTAFYLCASRGQGVTDTQYFGPGTRLTVL.